This passage covers 22 T cell receptor beta chains from one sample sequenced in a study of T-cell reconstitution after alpha-beta-depleted transplantation in children. This sample's TCRbeta library carried unique molecular identifier barcodes. MiXCR, applied by TCRdb to the PCR reads, yields one record per CDR3 protein. The sample lists approximately 130,000 distinct CDR3 sequences, about a tenth occurring once. The sample in question was PBMCs, mostly from graft donor cells, obtained 180 days after TCRalphabeta/CD19-depleted stem cell transplant. All receptors come from a girl less than two years old who had a stem cell transplant for combined immunodeficiency, so the T cells may come from the graft donor.

CDR3 bases: TGTGCCAGCAGCTTGGAAGGGGGACGGGAGCAGTACTTC. Translated: CASSLEGGREQYF. The V gene is TRBV5-4, the J gene TRBJ2-7, with a weak D call TRBD1 (6 bases). The V end was cut by 0 bases, the J end by 7 bases, with 11 bases between. This CDR3 spans 13 amino acids. Germline CDR1 SGHNT, CDR2 YYREEE (reference sequence).

The chain joins TRBV20-1 to TRBJ1-2; the D is unclear. Germline assignment: CDR1 DFQATT and CDR2 SNEGSKA (reference sequence). The CDR3 spans 10 residues. Trimming shortened V by 6 bases and J by 8 bases, and 10 bases separated the two germline ends. The CDR3 is CSATLGGYTF. As DNA, the CDR3 is TGCAGTGCAACCCTAGGGGGCTACACCTTC.

The chain has TRBV7-2 and TRBJ2-7; D remains unclear. The germline CDR1 and CDR2 sequences are SGHTA and FQGNSA. Between the trimmed V and J ends, which lost 5 bases and 3 bases, there was a span of 8 bases. The CDR3 totals 12 residues. The CDR3 loop is CASSIRGYEQYF. The CDR3 nucleotides are TGTGCCAGCAGCATCAGAGGCTACGAGCAGTACTTC.

V is TRBV20-1 and J is TRBJ2-3; 8 bases are shared with TRBD2. In germline, CDR1 is DFQATT, CDR2 SNEGSKA (reference sequence). V was clipped by 2 bases and J by 8 bases; unmatched bases: 9. This CDR3 has 14 residues. The CDR3 nucleotides read TGCAGTGCTAGACAGCGGGGGCTAGCGGGTACGCAGTATTTT. Translating it yields CSARQRGLAGTQYF.

The rearrangement uses TRBV6-2 or TRBV6-3 and TRBJ1-2, with a tentative D call TRBD1 (6 bases). Deletions cut 7 bases from V and 4 bases from J, with 25 bases between. The germline V gene has CDR1 MNHEY and CDR2 SVGEGT. CDR3 size: 17 residues. CDR3 loop: CASTPGASGGAIYGYTF. DNA for the CDR3: TGTGCCAGCACTCCCGGGGCAAGCGGGGGCGCCATCTATGGCTACACCTTC.

A few counts support this clonotype. This chain links TRBV6-1 with TRBJ2-5, with D tentatively TRBD2 (6 bases). The CDR3 runs 16 residues. V shed 6 bases and J shed 5 bases, with 22 bases lying between them. Germline CDR1 reads MNHNS; CDR2 reads SASEGT. DNA for the CDR3: TGTGCCAGCAGCCACCAGACAAATACGGGGGACGAGACCCAGTACTTC. It codes for CASSHQTNTGDETQYF.

This clonotype was detected only a few times. The rearrangement uses TRBV20-1 and TRBJ2-4; D call uncertain. Germline CDR1 reads DFQATT; CDR2 reads SNEGSKA (reference sequence). The CDR3 totals 18 residues. The V end lost 0 bases, the J end lost 0 bases, and 18 bases lay between the germline ends. CDR3: CSARDFTGQDLAKNIQYF. DNA of the CDR3: TGCAGTGCTAGAGATTTTACGGGCCAAGATTTAGCCAAAAACATTCAGTACTTC.

This clonotype turned up a few times. The rearrangement uses TRBV12-3 or TRBV12-4 and TRBJ2-1; 9 nucleotides agree with TRBD2. V lost 3 bases and J lost 10; bases outside the gene matches: 10. The CDR3 extends over 15 amino acids. CDR3 sequence (DNA): TGTGCCAGCAGTTTGGCGGGAGGGCCCATGGGGGAGCAGTTCTTC. This encodes CASSLAGGPMGEQFF.

The rearrangement joins TRBV28 to TRBJ2-7, with TRBD1 matching over 10 bases. The J segment lost 0 bases and the V segment lost 6 bases, leaving 5 bases of the junction unmatched. Germline V gene data show CDR1 as MDHEN and CDR2 as SYDVKM. This CDR3 comprises 15 residues. CDR3 protein: CASRIGTGDSYEQYF. The CDR3 DNA sequence: TGTGCCAGCAGGATCGGGACAGGGGACTCCTACGAGCAGTACTTC.

At least ten counts were recorded for this clonotype. The chain couples TRBV10-3 to TRBJ2-6; tentatively, D is TRBD1 (7 bases). The CDR3 covers 16 residues. The germline CDR1 and CDR2 sequences are ENHRY and SYGVKD. Trimming took off 6 bases at V and 2 bases at J, with 14 bases between the two ends. The CDR3, as DNA: TGTGCCATCAGCCCCAGCAGGGGGGCTGGGGCCAACGTCCTGACTTTC. It specifies CAISPSRGAGANVLTF.

This clonotype showed up just a few times. This chain connects TRBV29-1 to TRBJ2-5; the D gene is possibly TRBD1 (6 bases). CDR1 and CDR2 (germline): SQVTM, ANQGSEA. With 7 bases removed from V and 4 bases from J, the gap between germline ends came to 16 bases. The CDR3 runs to 13 residues. CDR3 sequence: CSGLNRARETQYF. The CDR3 DNA sequence: TGCAGCGGTCTGAACAGGGCGAGAGAGACCCAGTACTTC.

This rearrangement joins TRBV20-1 to TRBJ2-7, with a possible D match to TRBD2 (5 bases). Germline V gene data show CDR1 as DFQATT and CDR2 as SNEGSKA (reference sequence). V was cut by 6 bases and J by 3 bases, with 15 bases left in between. CDR3 size: 13 residues. The CDR3 region is CSAPGLADYEQYF. Here the CDR3 DNA reads TGCAGTGCCCCAGGACTGGCAGACTACGAGCAGTACTTC.

The chain couples TRBV20-1 to TRBJ2-4; D gene unclear. This CDR3 is built from 16 residues. V was cut by 1 base and J by 0 bases, with 13 bases left in between. Germline loops: CDR1 DFQATT, CDR2 SNEGSKA (reference sequence). The DNA for the CDR3 is TGCAGTGCTAGAGTATCGACCGATCTAGCCAAAAACATTCAGTACTTC. Its protein product is CSARVSTDLAKNIQYF.

This chain joins TRBV19 and TRBJ2-2; tentative D call: TRBD2 (6 bases). CDR1 is LNHDA, CDR2 SQIVND, per germline (reference sequence). V was trimmed by 5 bases and J by 6 bases, leaving 13 bases between them. CDR3 length equals 14 residues. DNA of the CDR3: TGTGCCAGTAGTTGGGGGGAAAGGGCCGGGGAGCTGTTTTTT. It specifies CASSWGERAGELFF.

In DNA form, the CDR3 reads TGCAGCGTCCCCTCACAGTTCCAAGAGACCCAGTACTTC. It translates to CSVPSQFQETQYF. The chain carries TRBV29-1 and TRBJ2-5; D is unclear. V gave up 6 bases and J gave up 1 base, with 12 bases separating them. CDR3 size: 13 residues. Germline V gene data show CDR1 as SQVTM and CDR2 as ANQGSEA. Based on the CDR3 plus reference TRBV29-1 and TRBJ2-5, the full variable domain is SAVISQKPSRDICQRGTSLTIQCQVDSQVTMMFWYRQQPGQSLTLIATANQGSEATYESGFVIDKFPISRPNLTFSTLTVSNMSPEDSSIYLCSVPSQFQETQYFGPGTRLLVL.

This clonotype was observed a handful of times. The V gene is TRBV27, the J gene TRBJ2-1; the D gene is possibly TRBD1 (5 bases). Trimming took off 3 bases at V and 2 bases at J, with 11 bases between the two ends. This CDR3 region has 15 residues. Per the germline V gene, CDR1 is MNHEY and CDR2 is SMNVEV (reference sequence). CDR3: CASSFRQGPYNEQFF. CDR3 sequence (DNA): TGTGCCAGCAGTTTCCGGCAGGGTCCCTACAATGAGCAGTTCTTC.

This clonotype was observed many times. The chain combines TRBV20-1 with TRBJ1-2; D call uncertain. Germline V gene data show CDR1 as DFQATT and CDR2 as SNEGSKA (reference sequence). There are 12 residues in the CDR3. V was trimmed by 3 bases and J by 1 base, leaving 6 bases between them. The CDR3 is CSASRFNYGYTF. The CDR3 coding sequence is TGCAGTGCTAGTAGATTTAACTATGGCTACACCTTC.

A few counts support this clonotype. The chain links TRBV6-2 or TRBV6-3 to TRBJ2-1, with 8 bases lining up with TRBD2. Germline V CDR1 and CDR2: MNHEY, SVGEGT. J lost 7 bases, V lost 7 bases, and 18 bases had no gene match. The CDR3 covers 17 residues. Here the CDR3 reads CASNPRAGVWGGNEQFF. The CDR3 DNA sequence: TGTGCCAGCAACCCACGAGCGGGAGTTTGGGGTGGGAATGAGCAGTTCTTC.

The chain links TRBV2 to TRBJ2-5, with D possibly TRBD1 on 5 matching bases. The CDR3 runs to 17 residues. V lost 4 bases and J 5 bases, leaving 23 bases between the germline ends. The V gene's germline CDR1 is SNHLY and CDR2 FYNNEI. The CDR3 sequence is CASSGPLREEERETQYF. CDR3 coding DNA: TGTGCCAGCAGTGGCCCCCTCAGGGAAGAGGAAAGGGAGACCCAGTACTTC. Drawing the rest from reference TRBV2 and TRBJ2-5, the complete variable domain is EPEVTQTPSHQVTQMGQEVILRCVPISNHLYFYWYRQILGQKVEFLVSFYNNEISEKSEIFDDQFSVERPDGSNFTLKIRSTKLEDSAMYFCASSGPLREEERETQYFGPGTRLLVL.

There are a few counts of this clonotype. The CDR3 region is CASSSLPETQYF. DNA for the CDR3: TGTGCCAGCAGCTCCCTCCCGGAGACCCAGTACTTC. The J gene is TRBJ2-5, the V gene TRBV7-9, with D unresolved. The CDR3 runs 12 residues. V was clipped by 4 bases and J by 5 bases, with 8 bases between them. Germline CDR1 is SEHNR and CDR2 is FQNEAQ (reference sequence).

V and J are TRBV10-3 and TRBJ2-3; D is uncertain. The germline V gene encodes CDR1 ENHRY and CDR2 SYGVKD. The ends were cut back, 4 bases at V and 2 bases at J, with 7 bases in the middle. The CDR3 sequence is 13 residues long. CDR3: CAISGGNTDTQYF. The CDR3 DNA follows: TGTGCCATCAGTGGAGGTAACACAGATACGCAGTATTTT.

The chain is built from TRBV7-2 and TRBJ1-3; D unclear. Trimming shortened V by 1 base and J by 2 bases, and 12 bases separated the two germline ends. The CDR3 spans 16 residues. CDR1 and CDR2 from the germline V gene are SGHTA and FQGNSA. CDR3 in amino acids: CASSLVARMAGNTIYF. The DNA of the CDR3 is TGTGCCAGCAGCTTAGTAGCCAGGATGGCTGGAAACACCATATATTTT.